This TCR beta chain came from a study of beta chain features in type 1 diabetes. At the level of the study: Age, gender, cell numbers and subset yield matched between patients and controls.

Study-wide results and caveats: When Type 1 diabetes patients were examined, their TCRB CDR3s proved moderately but significantly shorter in all four CD4+ subsets. Amplification by PCR could prefer shorter templates, with the same effect in patients and controls.

This clone was counted between two and nine times. Antigen: not known. A sort by CD45RO/CCR7/CD25/CD127/CD95/CD27 yielded CD4+ naive, central memory, regulatory and stem cell-like memory cells. The length of the CDR3 is 12 residues. CDR1 is SGHVS and CDR2 is FQNEAQ in the germline V gene. Trimming cost V 5 bases and J 8 bases, with 10 bases left between them. Expressed TCRB transcripts were sequenced because the isolated RNA had all been reverse transcribed beforehand. The method was immunoSEQ multiplex PCR; TCRdb's version includes in-frame clones alone and lacks a portion of them. The sample has about 400,000 clones, 10% to 15% seen once; the top ten hold 0.0095% to 0.012%.

This sequence originates from a woman under 30 with type 1 diabetes. The rearrangement joins TRBV7-8 to TRBJ1-3, with no clear D. What was sequenced was naive CD4+ T cells from blood. CDR3 region: CASSPWEDTIYF. The CDR3 region has the DNA TGTGCCAGCAGCCCCTGGGAGGACACCATATATTTT.